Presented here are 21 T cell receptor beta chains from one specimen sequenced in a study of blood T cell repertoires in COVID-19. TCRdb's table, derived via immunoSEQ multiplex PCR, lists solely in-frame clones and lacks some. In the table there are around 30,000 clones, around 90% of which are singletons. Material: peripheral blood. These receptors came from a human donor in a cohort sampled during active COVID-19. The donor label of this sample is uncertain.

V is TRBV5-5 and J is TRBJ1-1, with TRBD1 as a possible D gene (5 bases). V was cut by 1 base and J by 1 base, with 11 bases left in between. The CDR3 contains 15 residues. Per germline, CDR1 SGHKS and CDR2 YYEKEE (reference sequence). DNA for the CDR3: TGTGCCAGCAGCTTGTCCCGACAGACGAACACTGAAGCTTTCTTT. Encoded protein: CASSLSRQTNTEAFF.

CDR3 in DNA: TGCGCCAGCAGTAGACAGGGGCGGAATGAAAAACTGTTTTTT. It codes for CASSRQGRNEKLFF. This sequence joins TRBV5-1 and TRBJ1-4; 8 nucleotides agree with TRBD1. Germline V gives CDR1 SGHRS, CDR2 YFSETQ. Trimming cost V 5 bases and J 5 bases; bases outside gene matches: 5. This CDR3 has 14 amino acids.

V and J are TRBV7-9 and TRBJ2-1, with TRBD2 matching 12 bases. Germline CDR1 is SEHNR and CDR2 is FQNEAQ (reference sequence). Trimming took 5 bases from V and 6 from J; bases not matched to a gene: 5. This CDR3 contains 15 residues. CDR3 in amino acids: CASSRGLAGFNEQFF. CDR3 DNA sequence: TGTGCCAGCAGCCGTGGACTAGCGGGGTTCAATGAGCAGTTCTTC.

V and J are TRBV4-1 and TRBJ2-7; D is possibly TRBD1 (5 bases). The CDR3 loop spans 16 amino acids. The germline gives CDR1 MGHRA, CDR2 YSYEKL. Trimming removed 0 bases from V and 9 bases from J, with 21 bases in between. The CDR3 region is CASSQEGVGVTKGQYF. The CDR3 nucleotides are TGCGCCAGCAGCCAAGAAGGGGTAGGGGTCACGAAGGGGCAGTACTTC.

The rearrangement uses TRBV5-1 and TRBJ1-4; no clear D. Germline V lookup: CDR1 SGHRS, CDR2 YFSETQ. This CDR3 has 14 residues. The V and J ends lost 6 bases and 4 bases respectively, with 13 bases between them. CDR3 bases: TGCGCCAGCACCTCGGGGAGTGATAATGAAAAACTGTTTTTT. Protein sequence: CASTSGSDNEKLFF.

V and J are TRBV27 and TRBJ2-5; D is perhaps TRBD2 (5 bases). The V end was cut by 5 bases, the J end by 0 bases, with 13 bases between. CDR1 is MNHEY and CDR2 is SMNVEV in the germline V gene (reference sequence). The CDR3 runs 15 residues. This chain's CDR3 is CASSPAVLYQETQYF. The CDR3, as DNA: TGTGCCAGCAGTCCAGCGGTATTATACCAAGAGACCCAGTACTTC.

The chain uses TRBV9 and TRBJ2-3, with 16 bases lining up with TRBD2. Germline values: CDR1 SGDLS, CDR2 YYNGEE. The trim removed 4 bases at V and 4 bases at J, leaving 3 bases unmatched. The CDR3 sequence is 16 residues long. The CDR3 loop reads CASSTGTSGRADTQYF. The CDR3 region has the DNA TGTGCCAGCAGCACAGGGACTAGCGGGAGGGCAGATACGCAGTATTTT.

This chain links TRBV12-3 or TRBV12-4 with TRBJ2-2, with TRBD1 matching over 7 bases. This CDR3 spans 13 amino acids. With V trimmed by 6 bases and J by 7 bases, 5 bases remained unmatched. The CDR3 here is CASSDRADGELFF. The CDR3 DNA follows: TGTGCCAGCAGCGACAGGGCTGACGGGGAGCTGTTTTTT.

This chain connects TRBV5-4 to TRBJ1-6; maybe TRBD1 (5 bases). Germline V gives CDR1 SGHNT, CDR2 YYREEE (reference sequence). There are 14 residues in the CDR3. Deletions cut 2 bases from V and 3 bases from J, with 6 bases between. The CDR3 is CASSFDSYNSPLHF. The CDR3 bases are TGTGCCAGCAGCTTTGACAGCTATAATTCACCCCTCCACTTT.

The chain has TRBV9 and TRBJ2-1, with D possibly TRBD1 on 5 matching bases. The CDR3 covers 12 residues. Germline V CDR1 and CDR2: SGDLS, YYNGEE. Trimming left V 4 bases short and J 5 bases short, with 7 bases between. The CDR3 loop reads CASSRTNNEQFF. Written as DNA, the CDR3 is TGTGCCAGCAGCCGGACAAACAATGAGCAGTTCTTC.

CDR3 sequence: CASSPQDRVHSPLHF. CDR3 in DNA: TGTGCCAGCAGCCCACAGGACAGGGTTCATTCACCCCTCCACTTT. The rearrangement uses TRBV5-5 and TRBJ1-6; 8 bases agree with TRBD1. Unmatched junction bases numbered 8, after V lost 4 bases and J lost 8 bases. The germline V gene has CDR1 SGHKS and CDR2 YYEKEE (reference sequence). The CDR3 has 15 residues.

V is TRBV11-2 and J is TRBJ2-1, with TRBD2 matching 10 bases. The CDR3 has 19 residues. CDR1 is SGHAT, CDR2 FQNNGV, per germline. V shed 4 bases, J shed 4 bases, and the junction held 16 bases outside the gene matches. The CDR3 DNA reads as TGTGCCAGCAGCTCCCGAGGTAGCGGGAGGAAAGGATCTTACAATGAGCAGTTCTTC. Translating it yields CASSSRGSGRKGSYNEQFF. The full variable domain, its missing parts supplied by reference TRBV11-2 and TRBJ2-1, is EAGVAQSPRYKIIEKRQSVAFWCNPISGHATLYWYQQILGQGPKLLIQFQNNGVVDDSQLPKDRFSAERLKGVDSTLKIQPAKLEDSAVYLCASSSRGSGRKGSYNEQFFGPGTRLTVL.

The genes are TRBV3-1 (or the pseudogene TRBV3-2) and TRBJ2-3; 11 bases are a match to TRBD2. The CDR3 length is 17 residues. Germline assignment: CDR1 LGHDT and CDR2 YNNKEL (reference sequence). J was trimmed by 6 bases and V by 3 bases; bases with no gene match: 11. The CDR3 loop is CASSHHGTSGAGDTQYF. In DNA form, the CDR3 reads TGTGCCAGCAGCCATCACGGGACTAGCGGAGCCGGCGATACGCAGTATTTT.

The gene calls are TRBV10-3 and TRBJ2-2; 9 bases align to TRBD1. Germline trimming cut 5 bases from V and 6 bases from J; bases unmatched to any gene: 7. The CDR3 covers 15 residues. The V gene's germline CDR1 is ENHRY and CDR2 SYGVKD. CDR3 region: CAISRTGEGPGELFF. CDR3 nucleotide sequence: TGTGCCATCAGTCGGACAGGGGAAGGACCCGGGGAGCTGTTTTTT.

In nucleotides, the CDR3 is TGTGCCAGTAGTATCCAGGGACAGGGGATCTCCTACGAGCAGTACTTC. Its translation: CASSIQGQGISYEQYF. The chain carries TRBV19 and TRBJ2-7, with TRBD1 identical over 10 bases. CDR1 and CDR2 from the germline V gene are LNHDA and SQIVND (reference sequence). The trim removed 3 bases at V and 0 bases at J, leaving 5 bases unmatched. The CDR3 length is 16 residues.

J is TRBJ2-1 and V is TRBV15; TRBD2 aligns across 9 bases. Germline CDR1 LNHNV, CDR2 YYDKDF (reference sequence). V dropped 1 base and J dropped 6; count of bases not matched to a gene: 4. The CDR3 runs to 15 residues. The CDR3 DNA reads TGTGCCACCAGCAGAGGTGGCGGGAGGGCCAATGAGCAGTTCTTC. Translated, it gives CATSRGGGRANEQFF.

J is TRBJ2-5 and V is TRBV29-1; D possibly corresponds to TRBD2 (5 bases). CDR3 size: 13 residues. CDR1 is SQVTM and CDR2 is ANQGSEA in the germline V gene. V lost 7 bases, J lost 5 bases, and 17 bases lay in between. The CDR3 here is CSARTGSDETQYF. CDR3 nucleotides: TGCAGCGCCCGAACGGGGTCTGATGAGACCCAGTACTTC.

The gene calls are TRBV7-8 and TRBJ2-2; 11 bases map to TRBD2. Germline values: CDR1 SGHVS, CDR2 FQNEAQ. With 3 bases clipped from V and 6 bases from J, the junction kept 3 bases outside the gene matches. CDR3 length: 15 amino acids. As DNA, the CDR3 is TGTGCCAGCAGCTTCGTTAGCGGGAGGGCCGGGGAGCTGTTTTTT. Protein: CASSFVSGRAGELFF. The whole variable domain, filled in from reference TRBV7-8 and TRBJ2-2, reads GAGVSQSPRYKVAKRGQDVALRCDPISGHVSLFWYQQALGQGPEFLTYFQNEAQLDKSGLPSDRFFAERPEGSVSTLKIQRTQQEDSAVYLCASSFVSGRAGELFFGEGSRLTVL.

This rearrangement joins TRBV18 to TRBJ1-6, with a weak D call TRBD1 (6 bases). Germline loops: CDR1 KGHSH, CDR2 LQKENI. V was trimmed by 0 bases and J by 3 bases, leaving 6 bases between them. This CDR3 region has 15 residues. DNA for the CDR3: TGTGCCAGCTCACCACCGACAGGCTATAATTCACCCCTCCACTTT. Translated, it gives CASSPPTGYNSPLHF. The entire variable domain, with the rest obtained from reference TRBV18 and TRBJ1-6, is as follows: NAGVMQNPRHLVRRRGQEARLRCSPMKGHSHVYWYRQLPEEGLKFMVYLQKENIIDESGMPKERFSAEFPKEGPSILRIQQVVRGDSAAYFCASSPPTGYNSPLHFGNGTRLTVT.

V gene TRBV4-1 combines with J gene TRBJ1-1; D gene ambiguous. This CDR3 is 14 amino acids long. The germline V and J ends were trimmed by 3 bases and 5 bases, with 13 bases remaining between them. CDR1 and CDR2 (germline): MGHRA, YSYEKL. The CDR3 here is CASSHHTPRTEAFF. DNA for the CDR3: TGCGCCAGCAGCCACCACACCCCGAGGACTGAAGCTTTCTTT.

The CDR3 loop reads CASSLWASSGQPQHF. For the CDR3, the DNA is TGTGCCAGCAGCTTGTGGGCGTCTAGCGGTCAGCCCCAGCATTTT. The V and J genes are TRBV5-5 and TRBJ1-5; no definite D call. The CDR3 runs 15 residues. V lost 1 base and J lost 6, with 14 bases in between. The germline V gene encodes CDR1 SGHKS and CDR2 YYEKEE (reference sequence).